This passage covers 22 T cell receptor beta chains from one sample sequenced in a study of blood T cell repertoires in COVID-19. Generated by immunoSEQ multiplex PCR, the TCRdb table keeps only in-frame clones and is missing some. The sample includes roughly 410,000 clones, more than 75% of them seen just once. The specimen was peripheral blood. The receptor set was obtained from a woman aged 55-75 years with COVID-19, enrolled during active disease.

The chain recombines TRBV6-6 with TRBJ2-7; possibly TRBD1 for D (5 bases). Trimming took off 3 bases at V and 0 bases at J, with 12 bases between the two ends. This CDR3 spans 15 amino acids. From germline, CDR1 is MNHNY and CDR2 SVGAGI (reference sequence). The chain's CDR3 is CASSYGQMSSYEQYF. Here the CDR3 DNA reads TGTGCCAGCAGTTATGGACAAATGAGCTCCTACGAGCAGTACTTC.

The chain uses TRBV9 and TRBJ1-1; 8 positions match TRBD1. From germline, CDR1 is SGDLS and CDR2 YYNGEE. The CDR3 is made up of 14 amino acids. Trimming removed 1 base from V and 5 bases from J; junction bases left unmatched: 4. This CDR3 reads CASSVQGARTEAFF. The CDR3 region has the DNA TGTGCCAGCAGCGTACAGGGGGCGCGAACTGAAGCTTTCTTT.

The J gene is TRBJ2-2, the V gene TRBV27; D remains unclear. V was trimmed by 6 bases and J by 4 bases, leaving 9 bases between them. This CDR3 spans 13 amino acids. CDR1 and CDR2 (germline): MNHEY, SMNVEV (reference sequence). In DNA form, the CDR3 reads TGTGCCAGCAGCTCCCTTGTCACCGGGGAGCTGTTTTTT. This translates into CASSSLVTGELFF.

The gene calls are TRBV6-5 and TRBJ1-2, with TRBD1 matching over 7 bases. The CDR3 extends over 12 amino acids. The junction had 8 bases not matched to a gene; V was cut back by 4 bases and J by 12 bases. Germline V gives CDR1 MNHEY, CDR2 SVGAGI. CDR3 coding DNA: TGTGCCAGCAGTTCCAGACAGGGTTACAACACCTTC. This gives the protein CASSSRQGYNTF.

The V and J genes are TRBV11-2 and TRBJ1-2; 7 bases are shared with TRBD1. Germline assignment: CDR1 SGHAT and CDR2 FQNNGV. V gave up 5 bases and J gave up 5 bases; unmatched junction bases: 8. CDR3 length: 14 residues. CDR3 nucleotides: TGTGCCAGCAGCCCGGGACAGTTGAAATATGGCTACACCTTC. This gives the protein CASSPGQLKYGYTF. Complete variable domain (other parts from reference TRBV11-2 and TRBJ1-2): EAGVAQSPRYKIIEKRQSVAFWCNPISGHATLYWYQQILGQGPKLLIQFQNNGVVDDSQLPKDRFSAERLKGVDSTLKIQPAKLEDSAVYLCASSPGQLKYGYTFGSGTRLTVV.

This chain links TRBV28 with TRBJ1-5; D might be TRBD1 (5 bases). The CDR3 is made up of 12 amino acids. The ends were cut back, 8 bases at V and 6 bases at J, with 11 bases in the middle. Germline V gene lookup returns CDR1 MDHEN and CDR2 SYDVKM. The CDR3 protein is CASLLGGQPQHF. CDR3 DNA sequence: TGTGCCAGCCTCCTGGGGGGTCAGCCCCAGCATTTT.

The gene calls are TRBV3-1 (or the pseudogene TRBV3-2) and TRBJ2-5; no clear D gene. The CDR3 extends over 11 amino acids. Germline V gene sequence: CDR1 LGHDT, CDR2 YNNKEL (reference sequence). The V gene lost 2 bases and the J gene lost 5 bases, with 3 bases spanning the gap. The CDR3 DNA reads TGTGCCAGCAGCCAACGGGAGACCCAGTACTTC. This translates into CASSQRETQYF.

The rearrangement joins TRBV30 to TRBJ1-2, with D tentatively TRBD1 (6 bases). This CDR3 region has 14 residues. Trimming took off 3 bases at V and 4 bases at J, with 15 bases between the two ends. Germline V gene lookup returns CDR1 GTSNPN and CDR2 SVGIG (reference sequence). DNA for the CDR3: TGTGCCTGGAGCGCGGGGGGCGCCCTCTATGGCTACACCTTC. As protein: CAWSAGGALYGYTF.

The chain is built from TRBV5-4 and TRBJ2-1; D is unclear. This CDR3 has 12 residues. The V gene's germline CDR1 is SGHNT and CDR2 YYREEE (reference sequence). Between the trimmed V and J ends, which lost 2 bases and 7 bases, there was a span of 7 bases. CDR3 sequence reads: CASSLVRNEQFF. CDR3 DNA: TGTGCCAGCAGCTTAGTCAGGAATGAGCAGTTCTTC.

This chain connects TRBV3-1 (or the pseudogene TRBV3-2) to TRBJ2-1; tentatively, D is TRBD1 (6 bases). V was pared by 1 base and J by 11 bases, with 18 bases between. This CDR3 region has 15 residues. Germline V gene lookup returns CDR1 LGHDT and CDR2 YNNKEL (reference sequence). The CDR3 coding sequence is TGTGCCAGCAGCCAAGCGCCCACGACAGGCTGGAAGCAGTTCTTC. This encodes CASSQAPTTGWKQFF.

CDR3 sequence reads: CASSVGTASEQYF. The CDR3 coding sequence is TGCGCCAGCAGCGTCGGGACTGCTAGCGAGCAGTACTTC. The chain links TRBV5-1 to TRBJ2-7; tentatively, D is TRBD2 (6 bases). The germline V gene has CDR1 SGHRS and CDR2 YFSETQ. Trimming pared 4 bases from V and 6 bases from J, leaving 14 bases between. There are 13 residues in the CDR3.

The CDR3 protein is CASSLASGTGSGEQYF. The CDR3 nucleotides read TGCGCCAGCAGCTTGGCGTCGGGTACAGGGTCTGGCGAGCAGTACTTC. V gene TRBV5-1 combines with J gene TRBJ2-7; TRBD1 might be the D (6 bases). Trimming pared 0 bases from V and 6 bases from J, leaving 19 bases between. This CDR3 has 16 residues. CDR1 is SGHRS and CDR2 is YFSETQ in the germline V gene.

V and J are TRBV5-1 and TRBJ2-1; 9 positions agree with TRBD1. Germline lookup yields CDR1 SGHRS and CDR2 YFSETQ. J was trimmed by 3 bases and V by 1 base; bases with no gene match: 8. The CDR3 has 17 residues. CDR3 DNA: TGCGCCAGCAGCTTGCCTAGACCGGGACAGGGCTACAATGAGCAGTTCTTC. Residues: CASSLPRPGQGYNEQFF.

The chain carries TRBV18 and TRBJ1-5; 7 bases match TRBD1. This CDR3 has 16 amino acids. The trim removed 3 bases at V and 0 bases at J, leaving 5 bases unmatched. In germline, CDR1 is KGHSH, CDR2 LQKENI. CDR3 DNA: TGTGCCAGCTCACCGGGACAGACAATTAGCAATCAGCCCCAGCATTTT. Translating it yields CASSPGQTISNQPQHF.

In this sample, this clone turned up a few times. This chain connects TRBV2 to TRBJ1-1, with TRBD1 as a possible D gene (5 bases). The V gene lost 5 bases and the J gene lost 2 bases, with 12 bases spanning the gap. Germline CDR1 reads SNHLY; CDR2 reads FYNNEI. The CDR3 runs to 14 residues. The CDR3 is CASSRQRFNTEAFF. CDR3 in DNA: TGTGCCAGCAGTCGACAGAGATTCAACACTGAAGCTTTCTTT.

The chain has TRBV5-4 and TRBJ2-2; possibly TRBD1 for D (6 bases). CDR3 length: 15 amino acids. Germline V lookup: CDR1 SGHNT, CDR2 YYREEE (reference sequence). V was clipped by 4 bases and J by 5 bases, with 15 bases between them. CDR3 bases: TGTGCCAGCAGCCTCTCAGGGGTTAGGACCGGGGAGCTGTTTTTT. It codes for CASSLSGVRTGELFF.

V usage is TRBV5-1 and J usage is TRBJ2-7; D is perhaps TRBD2 (5 bases). The germline V gene encodes CDR1 SGHRS and CDR2 YFSETQ. The CDR3 contains 12 residues. Trimming cost V 0 bases and J 7 bases, with 8 bases left between them. This CDR3 is CASSLGGLEQYF. Here the CDR3 DNA reads TGCGCCAGCAGCTTGGGAGGACTTGAGCAGTACTTC.

The genes are TRBV18 and TRBJ1-1; no firm D call. This CDR3 has 13 residues. V lost 2 bases, J lost 7 bases, and 11 bases lay in between. CDR1 and CDR2 (germline): KGHSH, LQKENI. The CDR3 spells CASSPGRELEAFF. CDR3 DNA sequence: TGTGCCAGCTCACCAGGGAGAGAGCTTGAAGCTTTCTTT.

This chain uses TRBV5-1 with TRBJ2-5, with D possibly matching TRBD1 (6 bases). The CDR3 consists of 11 residues. Germline CDR1 SGHRS, CDR2 YFSETQ. V was pared by 2 bases and J by 9 bases, with 8 bases between. Written as DNA, the CDR3 is TGCGCCAGCAGCTTCAGGGGTGCCCAGTACTTC. It is translated as CASSFRGAQYF.

This chain joins TRBV18 and TRBJ2-7, with 11 bases that match TRBD1. The CDR3 extends over 15 amino acids. J lost 4 bases, V lost 3 bases, and 5 bases had no gene match. Germline lookup yields CDR1 KGHSH and CDR2 LQKENI. CDR3: CASSPPRDRGYEQYF. The CDR3 DNA reads as TGTGCCAGCTCACCTCCCAGGGACAGGGGGTACGAGCAGTACTTC. Full variable domain (rest looked up from reference TRBV18 and TRBJ2-7): NAGVMQNPRHLVRRRGQEARLRCSPMKGHSHVYWYRQLPEEGLKFMVYLQKENIIDESGMPKERFSAEFPKEGPSILRIQQVVRGDSAAYFCASSPPRDRGYEQYFGPGTRLTVT.

This chain joins TRBV5-1 and TRBJ1-3, with D maybe TRBD1 (6 bases). V was clipped by 4 bases and J by 0 bases, with 8 bases between them. This CDR3 is 14 amino acids long. CDR1 is SGHRS, CDR2 YFSETQ, per germline. The CDR3 DNA reads TGCGCCAGCAGCCCACAGGGCTCTGGAAACACCATATATTTT. It is translated as CASSPQGSGNTIYF.

This chain joins TRBV3-1 (or the pseudogene TRBV3-2) and TRBJ1-4; 9 nucleotides line up with TRBD1. V shed 2 bases and J 4 bases; nucleotides not matched to a gene: 5. CDR3 length: 16 amino acids. CDR1 and CDR2 from the germline V gene are LGHDT and YNNKEL (reference sequence). The CDR3, as DNA: TGTGCCAGCAGCCAAATCCGGACAGGGGATAATGAAAAACTGTTTTTT. Protein: CASSQIRTGDNEKLFF.